This record covers a single T cell receptor (beta chain). The data originate from a study of OX40 agonist ivuxolimab in advanced cancers. Study information: Ivuxolimab was administered intravenously to patients at 0.01 to 10 mg/kg every 2 weeks. Dose-escalation patients had hepatocellular carcinoma, melanoma, renal cell or head and neck cancer.

V dropped 5 bases and J dropped 4; count of bases not matched to a gene: 5. The CDR3 consists of 15 residues. Per the germline V gene, CDR1 is LNHDA and CDR2 is SQIVND (reference sequence). The repertoire was sequenced with immunoSEQ multiplex PCR; TCRdb's copy has only in-frame clones and lacks some. The data hold about 73,000 clones, with around 80% observed a single time. The chain joins TRBV19 to TRBJ2-3, with 11 bases identical to TRBD2. This clonotype was obtained from an adult with an advanced solid tumor such as melanoma, head and neck, liver or kidney cancer. The specimen comprised CD4+ or CD8+ T cells sorted from blood, sampled in a trial of the OX40 agonist ivuxolimab. The CDR3 bases are TGTGCCAGTAGTCTGGGACTAGCGGCCCCAGATACGCAGTATTTT. It translates to CASSLGLAAPDTQYF.